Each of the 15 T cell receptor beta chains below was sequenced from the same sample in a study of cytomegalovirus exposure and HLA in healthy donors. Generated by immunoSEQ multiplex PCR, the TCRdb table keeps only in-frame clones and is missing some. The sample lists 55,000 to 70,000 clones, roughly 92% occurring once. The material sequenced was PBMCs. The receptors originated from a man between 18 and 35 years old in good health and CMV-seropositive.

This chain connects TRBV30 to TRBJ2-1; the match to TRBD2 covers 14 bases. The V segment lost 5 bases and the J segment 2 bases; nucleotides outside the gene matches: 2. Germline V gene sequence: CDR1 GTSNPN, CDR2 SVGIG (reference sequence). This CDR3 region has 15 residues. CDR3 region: CAWEGLAGAYNEQFF. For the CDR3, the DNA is TGTGCCTGGGAGGGACTAGCGGGAGCCTACAATGAGCAGTTCTTC.

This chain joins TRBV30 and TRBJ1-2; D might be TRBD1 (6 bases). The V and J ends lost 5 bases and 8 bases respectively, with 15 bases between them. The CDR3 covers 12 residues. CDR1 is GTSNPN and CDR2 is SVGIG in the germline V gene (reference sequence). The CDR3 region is CAWENRVSGYTF. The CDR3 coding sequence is TGTGCCTGGGAAAACAGGGTCTCCGGCTACACCTTC.

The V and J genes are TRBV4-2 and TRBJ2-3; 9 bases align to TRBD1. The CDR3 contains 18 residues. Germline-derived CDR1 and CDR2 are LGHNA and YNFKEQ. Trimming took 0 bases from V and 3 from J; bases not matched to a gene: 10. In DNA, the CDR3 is TGTGCCAGCAGCCAAGATCCTTGGGACAGGGAAGGGACAGATACGCAGTATTTT. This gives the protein CASSQDPWDREGTDTQYF.

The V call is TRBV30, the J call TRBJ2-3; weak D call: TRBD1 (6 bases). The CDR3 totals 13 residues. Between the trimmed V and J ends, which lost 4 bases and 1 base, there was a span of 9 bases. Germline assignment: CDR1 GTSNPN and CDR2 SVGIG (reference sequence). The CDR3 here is CAWMPGGTDTQYF. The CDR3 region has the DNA TGTGCCTGGATGCCAGGGGGCACAGATACGCAGTATTTT.

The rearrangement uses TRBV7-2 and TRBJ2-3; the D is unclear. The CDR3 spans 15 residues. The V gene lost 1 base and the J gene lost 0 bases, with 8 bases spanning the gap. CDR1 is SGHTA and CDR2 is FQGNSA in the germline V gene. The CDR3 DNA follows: TGTGCCAGCAGCTTAGATAGCCTTAGCACAGATACGCAGTATTTT. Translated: CASSLDSLSTDTQYF.

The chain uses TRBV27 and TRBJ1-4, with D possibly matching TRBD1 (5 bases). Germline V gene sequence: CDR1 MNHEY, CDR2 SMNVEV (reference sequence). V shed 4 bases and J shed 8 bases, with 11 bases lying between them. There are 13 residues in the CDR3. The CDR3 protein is CASSYGGLEKLFF. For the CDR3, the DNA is TGTGCCAGCAGTTATGGGGGGTTGGAAAAACTGTTTTTT. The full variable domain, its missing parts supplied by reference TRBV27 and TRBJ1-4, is EAQVTQNPRYLITVTGKKLTVTCSQNMNHEYMSWYRQDPGLGLRQIYYSMNVEVTDKGDVPEGYKVSRKEKRNFPLILESPSPNQTSLYFCASSYGGLEKLFFGSGTQLSVL.

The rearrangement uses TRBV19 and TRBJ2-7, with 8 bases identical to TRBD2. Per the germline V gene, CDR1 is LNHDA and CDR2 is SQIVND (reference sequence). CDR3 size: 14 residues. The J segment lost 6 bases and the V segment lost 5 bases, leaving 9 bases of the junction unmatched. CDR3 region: CASSSSGTSLEQYF. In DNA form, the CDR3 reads TGTGCCAGTAGTTCCTCCGGGACTAGTCTCGAGCAGTACTTC.

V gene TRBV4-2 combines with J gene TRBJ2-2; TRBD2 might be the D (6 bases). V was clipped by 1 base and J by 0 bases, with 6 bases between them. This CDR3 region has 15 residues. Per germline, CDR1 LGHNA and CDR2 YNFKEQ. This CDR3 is CASSQGGANTGELFF. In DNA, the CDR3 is TGTGCCAGCAGCCAAGGCGGGGCGAACACCGGGGAGCTGTTTTTT.

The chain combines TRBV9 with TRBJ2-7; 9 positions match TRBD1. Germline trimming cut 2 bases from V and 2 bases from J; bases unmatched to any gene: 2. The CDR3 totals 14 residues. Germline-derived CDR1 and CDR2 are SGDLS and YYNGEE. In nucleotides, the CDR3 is TGTGCCAGCAGCGTGGGGACAGGGACCTACGAGCAGTACTTC. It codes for CASSVGTGTYEQYF. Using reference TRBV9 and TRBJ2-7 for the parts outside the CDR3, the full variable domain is DSGVTQTPKHLITATGQRVTLRCSPRSGDLSVYWYQQSLDQGLQFLIQYYNGEERAKGNILERFSAQQFPDLHSELNLSSLELGDSALYFCASSVGTGTYEQYFGPGTRLTVT.

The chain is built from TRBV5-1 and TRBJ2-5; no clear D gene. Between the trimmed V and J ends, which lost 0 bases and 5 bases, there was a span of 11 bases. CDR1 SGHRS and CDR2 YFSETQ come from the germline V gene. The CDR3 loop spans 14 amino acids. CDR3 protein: CASSLAGFEETQYF. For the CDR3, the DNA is TGCGCCAGCAGCTTGGCCGGGTTTGAGGAGACCCAGTACTTC.

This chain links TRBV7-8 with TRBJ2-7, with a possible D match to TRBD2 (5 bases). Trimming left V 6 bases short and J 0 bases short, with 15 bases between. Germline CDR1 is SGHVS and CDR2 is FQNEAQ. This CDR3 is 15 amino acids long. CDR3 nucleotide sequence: TGTGCCAGCAGTTCCCTCTTTGAGGGCTCCTACGAGCAGTACTTC. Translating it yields CASSSLFEGSYEQYF.

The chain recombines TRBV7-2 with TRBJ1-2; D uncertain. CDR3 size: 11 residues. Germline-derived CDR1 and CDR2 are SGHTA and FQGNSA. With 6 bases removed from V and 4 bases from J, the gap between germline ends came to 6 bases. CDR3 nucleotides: TGTGCCAGCAGTCCGTCCTATGGCTACACCTTC. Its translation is CASSPSYGYTF.

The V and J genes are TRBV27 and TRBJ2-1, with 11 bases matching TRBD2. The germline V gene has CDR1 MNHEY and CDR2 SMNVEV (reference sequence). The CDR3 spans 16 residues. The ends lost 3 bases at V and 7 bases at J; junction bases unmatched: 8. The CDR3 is CASSFGLAGRGNEQFF. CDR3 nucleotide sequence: TGTGCCAGCAGTTTCGGACTAGCGGGCCGCGGGAATGAGCAGTTCTTC.

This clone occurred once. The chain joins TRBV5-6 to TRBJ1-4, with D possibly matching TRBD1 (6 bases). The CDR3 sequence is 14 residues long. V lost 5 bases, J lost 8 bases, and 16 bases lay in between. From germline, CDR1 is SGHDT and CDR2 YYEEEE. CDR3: CASSPGGYGEKLFF. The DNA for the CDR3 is TGTGCCAGCAGTCCGGGGGGCTATGGCGAAAAACTGTTTTTT.

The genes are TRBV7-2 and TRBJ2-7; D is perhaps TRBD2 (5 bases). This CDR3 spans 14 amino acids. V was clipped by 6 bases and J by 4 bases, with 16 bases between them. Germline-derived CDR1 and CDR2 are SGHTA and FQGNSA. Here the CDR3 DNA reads TGTGCCAGCAGTGGAGGAGGTTATGGTTACGAGCAGTACTTC. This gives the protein CASSGGGYGYEQYF.